One and the same sample provided the 29 T cell receptor beta chains below, sequenced in a study of OX40 agonist ivuxolimab in advanced cancers. The method was immunoSEQ multiplex PCR; TCRdb's version includes in-frame clones alone and lacks a portion of them. Here the sample spans 40,000 or so clones, about 90% being singletons. The sequencing here drew on CD4+ or CD8+ T cells sorted from blood, taken in a trial of the OX40 agonist ivuxolimab. Every receptor here comes from an adult with an advanced solid tumor such as melanoma, head and neck, liver or kidney cancer.

The V gene is TRBV2, the J gene TRBJ2-3; perhaps D is TRBD1 or TRBD2 (5 bases each). V was shortened by 7 bases and J by 4 bases, with 18 bases between the two germline ends. The CDR3 extends over 15 amino acids. Germline V gives CDR1 SNHLY, CDR2 FYNNEI. CDR3 sequence (DNA): TGTGCCAGCATCGGACGACGGGACGCCGCAGATACGCAGTATTTT. Its protein product is CASIGRRDAADTQYF.

The V call is TRBV11-2, the J call TRBJ1-2; D gene ambiguous. The CDR3 is 15 amino acids. Germline V gene data show CDR1 as SGHAT and CDR2 as FQNNGV. Deletions cut 1 base from V and 4 bases from J, with 13 bases between. CDR3 nucleotide sequence: TGTGCCAGCAGCTTAGGATCGGGAGTGGGCTATGGCTACACCTTC. It specifies CASSLGSGVGYGYTF.

This clone was counted a single time. The rearrangement links TRBV19 to TRBJ2-2; D assignment may be TRBD1 or TRBD2 (6 bases each). Trimming took 2 bases from V and 5 from J, leaving 24 bases between them. CDR3 length: 19 residues. Germline V lookup: CDR1 LNHDA, CDR2 SQIVND (reference sequence). Here the CDR3 DNA reads TGTGCCAGTAGTATATCCGTCGTAACGTACAGGGCGGGAACCGGGGAGCTGTTTTTT. Its protein is CASSISVVTYRAGTGELFF.

The chain combines TRBV27 with TRBJ1-2; D is uncertain. This CDR3 is built from 15 residues. Trimming pared 0 bases from V and 4 bases from J, leaving 12 bases between. The V gene's germline CDR1 is MNHEY and CDR2 SMNVEV (reference sequence). The CDR3 DNA is TGTGCCAGCAGTTTATCGATCGGGTGGAGCTATGGCTACACCTTC. Translated: CASSLSIGWSYGYTF.

This clone appeared once. This chain joins TRBV29-1 and TRBJ2-1; the match to TRBD1 covers 9 bases. The CDR3 is made up of 15 amino acids. V dropped 6 bases and J dropped 10; count of bases not matched to a gene: 16. Germline loops: CDR1 SQVTM, CDR2 ANQGSEA. CDR3 amino acids: CSVRGGQGIGGEQFF. The CDR3 bases are TGCAGCGTCCGAGGGGGACAGGGAATAGGAGGGGAGCAGTTCTTC.

The gene calls are TRBV29-1 and TRBJ2-7, with 10 bases fitting TRBD2. Germline CDR1 SQVTM, CDR2 ANQGSEA. The trim removed 8 bases at V and 3 bases at J, leaving 10 bases unmatched. This CDR3 is 14 amino acids long. CDR3 residues: CSYTPGLAIYEQYF. CDR3 nucleotide sequence: TGCAGCTATACCCCGGGACTAGCGATCTACGAGCAGTACTTC.

The sample holds a few counts of this clone. V usage is TRBV6-5 and J usage is TRBJ1-1; D gene uncertain. CDR1 and CDR2 (germline): MNHEY, SVGAGI. V was clipped by 0 bases and J by 1 base, with 6 bases between them. The CDR3 spans 14 residues. CDR3 protein: CASSYSHRNTEAFF. As DNA, the CDR3 is TGTGCCAGCAGTTACTCGCACAGGAACACTGAAGCTTTCTTT.

This chain uses TRBV15 with TRBJ2-3; D is uncertain. The CDR3 totals 11 residues. V shed 6 bases and J shed 3 bases, with 4 bases lying between them. Germline V gene sequence: CDR1 LNHNV, CDR2 YYDKDF (reference sequence). The CDR3 loop reads CATRETDTQYF. CDR3 nucleotides: TGTGCCACCAGGGAGACAGATACGCAGTATTTT.

This chain connects TRBV7-9 to TRBJ1-4, with D unclear. This CDR3 comprises 14 residues. In germline, CDR1 is SEHNR, CDR2 FQNEAQ (reference sequence). Trimming pared 3 bases from V and 4 bases from J, leaving 9 bases between. The CDR3 here is CASSFGGLNEKLFF. CDR3 DNA sequence: TGTGCCAGCAGCTTCGGAGGTCTTAATGAAAAACTGTTTTTT.

The chain recombines TRBV19 with TRBJ2-1; D call uncertain. Germline assignment: CDR1 LNHDA and CDR2 SQIVND (reference sequence). The CDR3 loop spans 12 amino acids. Trimming took off 6 bases at V and 3 bases at J, with 6 bases between the two ends. The CDR3 reads CASRVGYNEQFF. The CDR3 DNA sequence: TGTGCCAGTAGGGTAGGCTACAATGAGCAGTTCTTC. The full variable domain, completed using reference TRBV19 and TRBJ2-1, is DGGITQSPKYLFRKEGQNVTLSCEQNLNHDAMYWYRQDPGQGLRLIYYSQIVNDFQKGDIAEGYSVSREKKESFPLTVTSAQKNPTAFYLCASRVGYNEQFFGPGTRLTVL.

This clone was found once. The chain joins TRBV9 to TRBJ2-2, with unresolved D. The CDR3 length is 13 residues. Trimming removed 0 bases at V and 3 bases at J, with 3 bases between. The germline CDR1 and CDR2 sequences are SGDLS and YYNGEE. The DNA for the CDR3 is TGTGCCAGCAGCGTAGCGGACACCGGGGAGCTGTTTTTT. Amino acids: CASSVADTGELFF. The variable domain in full, with the rest retrieved from reference TRBV9 and TRBJ2-2, is DSGVTQTPKHLITATGQRVTLRCSPRSGDLSVYWYQQSLDQGLQFLIQYYNGEERAKGNILERFSAQQFPDLHSELNLSSLELGDSALYFCASSVADTGELFFGEGSRLTVL.

This rearrangement joins TRBV2 to TRBJ2-7, with TRBD2 matching 13 bases. The CDR3 is 15 residues long. Germline V gene data show CDR1 as SNHLY and CDR2 as FYNNEI. The V and J ends lost 6 bases and 5 bases, in that order; junction bases with no gene match: 7. The CDR3 DNA reads TGTGCCAGCAGGGGAGGGACTAGCGGGACCCACGAGCAGTACTTC. Protein: CASRGGTSGTHEQYF.

The chain combines TRBV30 with TRBJ2-2, with TRBD2 matching over 8 bases. Germline V gene data show CDR1 as GTSNPN and CDR2 as SVGIG (reference sequence). The CDR3 is 15 residues long. Trimming at V came to 3 bases and at J to 5 bases, leaving 8 bases not matched to a gene. The CDR3 sequence: CAWSLRGGATGELFF. The DNA of the CDR3 is TGTGCCTGGAGCCTCCGGGGGGGCGCGACCGGGGAGCTGTTTTTT.

The chain carries TRBV6-5 and TRBJ1-1; TRBD1 aligns across 9 bases. Germline CDR1 and CDR2: MNHEY and SVGAGI. J was trimmed by 1 base and V by 8 bases; bases with no gene match: 2. The CDR3 is 13 residues long. In nucleotides, the CDR3 is TGTGCCAGCGGGACAGGGCCGAACACTGAAGCTTTCTTT. This gives the protein CASGTGPNTEAFF.

The chain couples TRBV19 to TRBJ1-1; unclear D gene. Germline values: CDR1 LNHDA, CDR2 SQIVND (reference sequence). Trimming cost V 7 bases and J 0 bases, with 15 bases left between them. This CDR3 has 15 amino acids. CDR3 nucleotide sequence: TGTGCCAGTACCTTATCTCGACATATGAACACTGAAGCTTTCTTT. Amino acid sequence: CASTLSRHMNTEAFF.

The genes are TRBV6-6 and TRBJ2-7; D could derive from TRBD1 or TRBD2 (5 bases each). The CDR3 is 12 amino acids. Germline V gene data show CDR1 as MNHNY and CDR2 as SVGAGI (reference sequence). Trimming took 10 bases from V and 2 from J, leaving 12 bases between them. CDR3 nucleotide sequence: TGTGCCACAATGGGGGTACCCTACGAGCAGTACTTC. Its translation: CATMGVPYEQYF.

This chain joins TRBV5-5 and TRBJ2-7, with 7 bases fitting TRBD1. Germline values: CDR1 SGHKS, CDR2 YYEKEE (reference sequence). The CDR3 runs 17 residues. V lost 0 bases to trimming and J lost 2 bases; unmatched junction nucleotides: 11. CDR3 sequence (DNA): TGTGCCAGCAGCTTGGCCGCCGGGACAGTCCGGACCTACGAGCAGTACTTC. Residues: CASSLAAGTVRTYEQYF.

The chain couples TRBV5-5 to TRBJ2-2, with D tentatively TRBD1 (5 bases). The CDR3 is 14 amino acids. Looked up from germline, CDR1 is SGHKS and CDR2 is YYEKEE (reference sequence). V lost 2 bases and J lost 6, with 11 bases in between. CDR3 in DNA: TGTGCCAGCAGCTTAGCCAGGGTAGCCGGGGAGCTGTTTTTT. Its translation is CASSLARVAGELFF.

This chain joins TRBV6-5 and TRBJ1-2, with TRBD1 identical over 9 bases. Looked up from germline, CDR1 is MNHEY and CDR2 is SVGAGI. V dropped 1 base and J dropped 7; count of bases not matched to a gene: 10. The length of the CDR3 is 16 residues. The CDR3 DNA reads TGTGCCAGCAGTTACTTGGGACAGGGACCCACTCCTGGCTACACCTTC. This gives the protein CASSYLGQGPTPGYTF.

The chain couples TRBV7-9 to TRBJ2-3, with 11 bases identical to TRBD2. The CDR3 is made up of 15 amino acids. J lost 5 bases, V lost 1 base, and 2 bases had no gene match. CDR1 and CDR2 (germline): SEHNR, FQNEAQ (reference sequence). The CDR3 DNA follows: TGTGCCAGCAGCTTAGGACTAGCGGGGTTAGATACGCAGTATTTT. The encoded protein is CASSLGLAGLDTQYF.

This chain joins TRBV6-5 and TRBJ1-1, with no clear D. V gave up 6 bases and J gave up 11 bases, with 16 bases separating them. This CDR3 comprises 12 residues. Germline V lookup: CDR1 MNHEY, CDR2 SVGAGI. The CDR3 nucleotides read TGTGCCAGCAGGGGGATTGAACCGAGCGCTTTCTTT. This translates into CASRGIEPSAFF.

The V gene is TRBV5-1, the J gene TRBJ2-2; 9 bases are shared with TRBD1. The germline CDR1 and CDR2 sequences are SGHRS and YFSETQ. The CDR3 spans 15 residues. J lost 5 bases, V lost 3 bases, and 5 bases had no gene match. The CDR3 protein is CASSSTGGLTGELFF. The DNA for the CDR3 is TGCGCCAGCAGCTCGACAGGGGGATTAACCGGGGAGCTGTTTTTT.

The chain is built from TRBV9 and TRBJ2-1; possibly TRBD2 for D (6 bases). The germline V gene has CDR1 SGDLS and CDR2 YYNGEE. With 3 bases removed from V and 3 bases from J, the gap between germline ends came to 25 bases. The CDR3 spans 19 residues. The CDR3 is CASSDPVVPSVRNYNEQFF. The CDR3, as DNA: TGTGCCAGCAGCGATCCCGTTGTCCCTAGCGTAAGAAACTACAATGAGCAGTTCTTC.

This chain connects TRBV5-6 to TRBJ1-5, with D unresolved. The germline gives CDR1 SGHDT, CDR2 YYEEEE. V lost 2 bases and J 6 bases, leaving 12 bases between the germline ends. This CDR3 has 14 residues. CDR3 protein: CASSFRGFIQPQHF. The CDR3 nucleotides are TGTGCCAGCAGCTTTCGAGGCTTTATTCAGCCCCAGCATTTT.

This chain connects TRBV30 to TRBJ1-5, with D possibly being TRBD1 (5 bases). Germline CDR1 reads GTSNPN; CDR2 reads SVGIG (reference sequence). The CDR3 has 14 amino acids. V was clipped by 0 bases and J by 4 bases, with 10 bases between them. CDR3 in amino acids: CAWSVPGGNQPQHF. CDR3 nucleotide sequence: TGTGCCTGGAGTGTACCTGGGGGGAATCAGCCCCAGCATTTT.

The V gene is TRBV5-8, the J gene TRBJ2-2; D unclear. This CDR3 is built from 15 residues. V lost 1 base and J lost 2, with 9 bases in between. Germline V gene sequence: CDR1 SGHTS, CDR2 YDEGEE. This CDR3 is CASSLYGQNTGELFF. The CDR3 DNA sequence: TGTGCCAGCAGCTTGTATGGTCAAAACACCGGGGAGCTGTTTTTT.

The chain joins TRBV19 to TRBJ2-1, with 9 bases matching TRBD2. V trimming: 3 bases; J trimming: 6 bases; junction bases outside the gene matches: 6. The CDR3 length is 15 residues. Per germline, CDR1 LNHDA and CDR2 SQIVND (reference sequence). CDR3 region: CASSISGSAGNEQFF. The CDR3 nucleotides read TGTGCCAGTAGTATTAGCGGGAGCGCTGGCAATGAGCAGTTCTTC. The variable domain in full, with the rest retrieved from reference TRBV19 and TRBJ2-1, is DGGITQSPKYLFRKEGQNVTLSCEQNLNHDAMYWYRQDPGQGLRLIYYSQIVNDFQKGDIAEGYSVSREKKESFPLTVTSAQKNPTAFYLCASSISGSAGNEQFFGPGTRLTVL.

This sequence joins TRBV7-3 and TRBJ2-7; TRBD2 is a possible D gene (5 bases). The CDR3 has 13 residues. Germline assignment: CDR1 SGHTA and CDR2 FQGTGA. Trimming pared 1 base from V and 4 bases from J, leaving 8 bases between. The CDR3 loop is CASSLNGIYEQYF. CDR3 in DNA: TGTGCCAGCAGCTTAAACGGGATTTACGAGCAGTACTTC.

The V and J genes are TRBV11-2 and TRBJ2-7, with D possibly being TRBD2 (6 bases). Germline V lookup: CDR1 SGHAT, CDR2 FQNNGV. The CDR3 loop spans 13 amino acids. CDR3 sequence: CASSLGIGGEQYV. The CDR3 DNA reads as TGTGCGAGCAGCTTAGGAATTGGGGGGGAGCAGTACGTC.